This is a list of T cell receptor beta chains from one sample in a study of graft-versus-host responses after intestinal transplantation. Produced via immunoSEQ multiplex PCR; TCRdb's table is partial and in-frame only. This sample carries 96,000 or so clones, approximately 90% of them seen once, and the ten largest clones take 0.17%. Their antigens are not known. The sample in question was unstimulated CD4+ T cells sorted from spleen or lymph node cells, obtained before intestinal transplant. The receptors originated from a human donor who received an intestinal transplant. Each CDR3 is given with its conserved first and last residue. The D gene is left open where the match is weak. The size field is filled for only some rows; it gives once, few, many or a size class.

CASSLSRAETLFTYNEQFF	TGCGCCAGCAGCTTGTCCAGGGCGGAGACCCTCTTTACCTACAATGAGCAGTTCTTC	TRBV5-1	TRBJ2-1	.	.
CASSHGGNAYEQYF	TGTGCCAGCAGTCACGGCGGGAACGCCTACGAGCAGTACTTC	TRBV28	TRBJ2-7	.	.
CASSLGDRSQPQHF	TGCGCCAGCAGCTTAGGAGACAGAAGTCAGCCCCAGCATTTT	TRBV5-1	TRBJ1-5	.	.
CASSFGQQGDTQYF	TGCGCCAGCAGCTTTGGGCAACAAGGAGATACGCAGTATTTT	TRBV5-1	TRBJ2-3	.	.
CSADRPPSQYF	TGCAGTGCAGACAGACCGCCATCGCAGTATTTT	TRBV20-1	TRBJ2-3	.	.
CASSLQGLSPLHF	TGTGCCAGCAGCTTACAGGGTTTGTCACCCCTCCACTTT	TRBV7-9	TRBJ1-6	.	.
CASSARSNTEAFF	TGTGCCAGCAGTGCCAGATCGAACACTGAAGCTTTCTTT	TRBV6-4	TRBJ1-1	once	.
CASSPGTSGRSDTQYF	TGCGCCAGCAGCCCCGGGACTAGCGGGAGAAGTGATACGCAGTATTTT	TRBV5-1	TRBJ2-3	.	TRBD2
CASSRSGGSYGYTF	TGTGCCAGCAGTCGTTCAGGGGGCTCGTATGGCTACACCTTC	TRBV27	TRBJ1-2	.	TRBD1
CASSQSDRRTYSNQPQHF	TGCGCCAGCAGTCAATCGGACAGGAGAACCTATAGCAATCAGCCCCAGCATTTT	TRBV23-1	TRBJ1-5	.	TRBD1
CASSQGRQGDQPQHF	TGTGCCAGCAGCCAAGGTAGACAGGGCGATCAGCCCCAGCATTTT	TRBV4-2	TRBJ1-5	.	TRBD1
CASTHRGNTEAFF	TGTGCCAGCACTCACAGGGGGAACACTGAAGCTTTCTTT	TRBV6-1	TRBJ1-1	.	TRBD1
CASSLAGTGEKLFF	TGTGCCAGCAGCTTGGCGGGAACTGGGGAAAAACTGTTTTTT	TRBV5-6	TRBJ1-4	.	.
CASHNQLSDTQYF	TGTGCCAGCCATAACCAACTTTCAGATACGCAGTATTTT	TRBV7-9	TRBJ2-3	.	.
CASRGANYGYTF	TGTGCCAGCAGGGGAGCGAACTATGGCTACACCTTC	TRBV6-1	TRBJ1-2	.	.
CASSRDRGQRVVYNEQFF	TGTGCCAGCAGCCGGGACAGGGGACAGAGAGTAGTCTACAATGAGCAGTTCTTC	TRBV7-9	TRBJ2-1	once	TRBD1
CASSSSGTGMNTEAFF	TGTGCCAGCAGTTCATCCGGGACAGGGATGAACACTGAAGCTTTCTTT	TRBV6-5	TRBJ1-1	.	TRBD1
CASSEAGVGEKLFF	TGTGCCAGCAGTGAAGCAGGGGTGGGTGAAAAACTGTTTTTT	TRBV25-1	TRBJ1-4	.	.
CASSQASGGPDTQYF	TGTGCCAGCAGCCAAGCTAGCGGGGGTCCGGATACGCAGTATTTT	TRBV4-2	TRBJ2-3	.	TRBD2
CASSAGALAKNIQYF	TGTGCCAGCAGTGCAGGGGCCTTAGCCAAAAACATTCAGTACTTC	TRBV27	TRBJ2-4	.	.
CASTDRGYSEKLFF	TGTGCCAGTACGGACAGGGGATATAGTGAAAAACTGTTTTTT	TRBV19	TRBJ1-4	.	TRBD1
CASSQSSPNNQPQHF	TGTGCCAGCAGCCAATCTAGCCCGAACAATCAGCCCCAGCATTTT	TRBV16	TRBJ1-5	.	.
CAISHLSGQGDYGYTF	TGTGCCATCAGCCATTTAAGTGGACAGGGAGACTATGGCTACACCTTC	TRBV10-3	TRBJ1-2	.	TRBD1
CASGDYLSYNEQFF	TGCGCCAGCGGGGACTACCTCTCCTACAATGAGCAGTTCTTC	TRBV10-2	TRBJ2-1	.	TRBD2
CASSLVHSSGNTIYF	TGTGCCAGCAGCTTAGTTCATAGCTCTGGAAACACCATATATTTT	TRBV7-2	TRBJ1-3	.	.
CASSLRQAAPLHF	TGTGCCAGCAGCTTAAGACAGGCCGCACCCCTCCACTTT	TRBV7-3	TRBJ1-6	.	.
CASSRKDRGGEKLFF	TGTGCCAGCAGCCGGAAAGACAGGGGAGGAGAAAAACTGTTTTTT	TRBV4-2	TRBJ1-4	.	TRBD1
CASSLEGAGGYTF	TGTGCCAGCAGCTTGGAGGGGGCTGGGGGCTACACCTTC	TRBV5-6	TRBJ1-2	.	TRBD1
CASSQNRAGDETQYF	TGTGCCAGCAGTCAGAACAGGGCCGGGGATGAGACCCAGTACTTC	TRBV2	TRBJ2-5	.	.
CASRGQEKNEQFF	TGTGCCAGCAGGGGACAGGAAAAAAATGAGCAGTTCTTC	TRBV27	TRBJ2-1	.	TRBD1
CASSLAGTSTDTQYF	TGTGCCAGCAGCTTGGCAGGGACTAGCACAGATACGCAGTATTTT	TRBV5-4	TRBJ2-3	.	.
CASSQHRVTGNTIYF	TGTGCCAGCAGTCAGCACAGGGTTACAGGAAACACCATATATTTT	TRBV6-5	TRBJ1-3	.	.
CATWAIQHNEQFF	TGTGCCACCTGGGCCATCCAGCACAATGAGCAGTTCTTC	TRBV6-1	TRBJ2-1	once	.
CASSAGPSRNTEAFF	TGTGCCAGCAGCGCGGGCCCCTCCAGGAACACTGAAGCTTTCTTT	TRBV2	TRBJ1-1	.	.
CASSLKEDRFSYEQYF	TGTGCCAGCAGCTTAAAAGAGGACAGGTTCTCCTACGAGCAGTACTTC	TRBV5-5	TRBJ2-7	.	TRBD1
CASSFDRASGNTIYF	TGCGCCAGCAGCTTTGACAGGGCCTCTGGAAACACCATATATTTT	TRBV5-1	TRBJ1-3	.	TRBD1
CASSERRGYGYTF	TGTGCCAGCAGTGAAAGACGGGGATATGGCTACACCTTC	TRBV6-1	TRBJ1-2	few	.
CASSFLAGHYEQYF	TGCGCCAGCAGCTTCCTAGCGGGCCACTACGAGCAGTACTTC	TRBV5-1	TRBJ2-7	.	TRBD2
CASSVYLSPADTQYF	TGTGCCAGCAGCGTTTACCTCTCGCCAGCAGATACGCAGTATTTT	TRBV9	TRBJ2-3	.	.
CASLTPSTSSSYNSPLHF	TGTGCCAGCCTCACCCCCTCGACATCGAGCTCCTATAATTCACCCCTCCACTTT	TRBV25-1	TRBJ1-6	.	.
CATSRVARQETQYF	TGTGCCACCAGCAGAGTGGCCCGCCAAGAGACCCAGTACTTC	TRBV15	TRBJ2-5	.	.
CASSYRGAGGEAFF	TGTGCCAGCAGTTACCGAGGGGCGGGGGGGGAAGCTTTCTTT	TRBV6-6	TRBJ1-1	.	.
CASSQDPGGRNTEAFF	TGCGCCAGCAGCCAAGATCCAGGGGGCCGTAACACTGAAGCTTTCTTT	TRBV4-1	TRBJ1-1	.	TRBD1
CASSQDIVSGEQYF	TGTGCCAGCAGCCAAGATATTGTTAGCGGCGAGCAGTACTTC	TRBV14	TRBJ2-7	once	.
CASSIEGRHGFDTQYF	TGTGCCAGTAGTATAGAGGGGCGGCACGGATTCGATACGCAGTATTTT	TRBV19	TRBJ2-3	.	.
CASRWGQGFVYEQYF	TGTGCCAGCAGGTGGGGACAGGGCTTTGTCTACGAGCAGTACTTC	TRBV6-5	TRBJ2-7	.	TRBD1
CASSLLGVYSPLHF	TGTGCCAGCAGCTTGTTGGGCGTCTATTCACCCCTCCACTTT	TRBV5-6	TRBJ1-6	.	.